Sequencing of this T cell receptor beta chain was carried out in a study of breast tumors, draining lymph nodes, adjacent tissues. Study findings and constraints: Findings are consistent with lymph node origin and intratumoral expansion of most tumor T cells.

CDR3 length equals 17 residues. CDR1 and CDR2 (germline): SNHLY, FYNNEI. The V gene lost 4 bases and the J gene lost 0 bases, with 16 bases spanning the gap. One entry per CDR3 protein, called by TCRdb with MiXCR from the multiplex PCR reads. The sample has approximately 63,000 distinct CDR3 sequences, 57% seen once; the top ten hold roughly 19%. About this clonotype itself: Its antigen is as yet unknown.

This sequence originates from a female donor with breast cancer. Some clones in this sample may be carry-over from other donors' samples. The chain combines TRBV2 with TRBJ2-1; D might be TRBD1 (5 bases). The specimen was breast tumor tissue. This CDR3 is CASSGARGTLSYNEQFF. The CDR3 DNA reads TGTGCCAGCAGTGGAGCTAGGGGAACACTCTCCTACAATGAGCAGTTCTTC.